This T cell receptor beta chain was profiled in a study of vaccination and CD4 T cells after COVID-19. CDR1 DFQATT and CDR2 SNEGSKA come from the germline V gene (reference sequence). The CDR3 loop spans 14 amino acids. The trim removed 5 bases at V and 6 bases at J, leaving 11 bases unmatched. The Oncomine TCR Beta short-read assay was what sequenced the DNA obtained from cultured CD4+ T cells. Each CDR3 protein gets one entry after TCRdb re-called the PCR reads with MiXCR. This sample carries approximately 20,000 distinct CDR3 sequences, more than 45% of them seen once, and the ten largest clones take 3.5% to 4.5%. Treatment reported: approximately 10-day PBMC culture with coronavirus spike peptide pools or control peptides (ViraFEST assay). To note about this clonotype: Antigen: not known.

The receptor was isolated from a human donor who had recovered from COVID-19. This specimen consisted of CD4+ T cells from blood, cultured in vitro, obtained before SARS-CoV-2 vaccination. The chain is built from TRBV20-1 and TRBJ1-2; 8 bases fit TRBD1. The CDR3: CSAPDSQGADGYTF. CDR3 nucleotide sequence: TGCAGTGCTCCTGATTCTCAGGGGGCGGATGGCTACACCTTC.